These T cell receptor beta chains were read from a single sample in a study of cytomegalovirus exposure and HLA in healthy donors. Only in-frame clones appear in the TCRdb table, and some are missing; sequencing was by immunoSEQ multiplex PCR. The sample lists approximately 100,000 clones; around three quarters were seen once. Sequencing input: PBMCs. The receptors stem from a female donor in good health and CMV-seropositive. Both conserved end residues are part of each CDR3. D genes are given only for firm matches. Clone size is shown for a subset of rows, as once, few, many or a class of expanded clone.

d_gene: NA
j_gene: TRBJ2-4
v_gene: TRBV11-2
abundance: NA
CDR3nt: TGTGCCAGCAGCTCGCAGACAGGTTGGGGCAAAAACATTCAGTACTTC
CDR3aa: CASSSQTGWGKNIQYF

d_gene: NA
j_gene: TRBJ2-1
v_gene: TRBV14
abundance: once
CDR3nt: TGTGCCAGCAGCCAAGATAGGAGGACCCGTTGGTACGATGAGCAGTTCTTC
CDR3aa: CASSQDRRTRWYDEQFF

d_gene: NA
j_gene: TRBJ2-1
v_gene: TRBV14
abundance: NA
CDR3nt: TGTGCCAGCAGCCAAGGACAGACACCCTACAATGAGCAGTTCTTC
CDR3aa: CASSQGQTPYNEQFF

d_gene: NA
j_gene: TRBJ2-7
v_gene: TRBV11-1
abundance: NA
CDR3nt: TGTGCCAGCGGCTTCCTAGCCTACGAGCAGTACTTC
CDR3aa: CASGFLAYEQYF

d_gene: NA
j_gene: TRBJ1-1
v_gene: TRBV2
abundance: NA
CDR3nt: TGTGCCAGCACCCCCATCGCGGGAACGAACACTGAAGCTTTCTTT
CDR3aa: CASTPIAGTNTEAFF

d_gene: NA
j_gene: TRBJ2-3
v_gene: TRBV5-1
abundance: NA
CDR3nt: TGCGCCAGCAGCTTGGGGAGCTCGCCTACGCAGTATTTT
CDR3aa: CASSLGSSPTQYF

d_gene: NA
j_gene: TRBJ2-1
v_gene: TRBV18
abundance: once
CDR3nt: TGTGCCAGCTCACCAGAGGGAACCAACCTCTACAATGAGCAGTTCTTC
CDR3aa: CASSPEGTNLYNEQFF

d_gene: TRBD1
j_gene: TRBJ1-1
v_gene: TRBV5-1
abundance: NA
CDR3nt: TGCGCCAGCAGCCCCCTTACAGGGGGGACTGAAGCTTTCTTT
CDR3aa: CASSPLTGGTEAFF

d_gene: TRBD1
j_gene: TRBJ1-2
v_gene: TRBV5-1
abundance: NA
CDR3nt: TGCGCCAGCAGCCCGGGGACAGGGGGGAATGGCTACACCTTC
CDR3aa: CASSPGTGGNGYTF

d_gene: NA
j_gene: TRBJ2-7
v_gene: TRBV4-1
abundance: NA
CDR3nt: TGCGCCAGCAGCCAAGTCGCGGGTCGAAGCTCCTACGAGCAGTACTTC
CDR3aa: CASSQVAGRSSYEQYF

d_gene: NA
j_gene: TRBJ1-1
v_gene: TRBV9
abundance: NA
CDR3nt: TGTGCCAGCAGCGTTACAGTGAACACTGAAGCTTTCTTT
CDR3aa: CASSVTVNTEAFF

d_gene: TRBD2
j_gene: TRBJ2-7
v_gene: TRBV10-2
abundance: NA
CDR3nt: TGCGCCAGCAGTGCAGCGGGAGTACGCTACGAGCAGTACTTC
CDR3aa: CASSAAGVRYEQYF

d_gene: NA
j_gene: TRBJ1-3
v_gene: TRBV10-3
abundance: few
CDR3nt: TGTGCCATCAATAGACAAGCTGGAAACACCATATATTTT
CDR3aa: CAINRQAGNTIYF

d_gene: NA
j_gene: TRBJ2-3
v_gene: TRBV9
abundance: NA
CDR3nt: TGTGCCAGCAGCGAAGAAGAGGCGATGCATACGCAGTATTTT
CDR3aa: CASSEEEAMHTQYF

d_gene: TRBD2
j_gene: TRBJ2-5
v_gene: TRBV5-4
abundance: NA
CDR3nt: TGTGCCAGCAGCTTCCAGCGGGGGGCCCAGGAGACCCAGTACTTC
CDR3aa: CASSFQRGAQETQYF

d_gene: TRBD2
j_gene: TRBJ2-2
v_gene: TRBV30
abundance: NA
CDR3nt: TGTGCCTTTACTAGCGGGGGGGCCCCCGGGGAGCTGTTTTTT
CDR3aa: CAFTSGGAPGELFF

d_gene: NA
j_gene: TRBJ1-1
v_gene: TRBV18
abundance: NA
CDR3nt: TGTGCCACCGCCCAGGGAGGCACTGAAGCTTTCTTT
CDR3aa: CATAQGGTEAFF

d_gene: NA
j_gene: TRBJ2-7
v_gene: TRBV19
abundance: NA
CDR3nt: TGTGCCAGTAGTATGGGGGATTCGGCGGGGGCCTCCTACGAGCAGTACTTC
CDR3aa: CASSMGDSAGASYEQYF

d_gene: TRBD2
j_gene: TRBJ2-3
v_gene: TRBV7-8
abundance: once
CDR3nt: TGTGCCAGCAGGGCAAGGCGGGGGGGCCCAGATACGCAGTATTTT
CDR3aa: CASRARRGGPDTQYF

d_gene: TRBD2
j_gene: TRBJ2-7
v_gene: TRBV10-3
abundance: NA
CDR3nt: TGTGCCATCAGTGAGACCGGACTAGCGACGGGCGAGCAGTACTTC
CDR3aa: CAISETGLATGEQYF

d_gene: TRBD1
j_gene: TRBJ1-3
v_gene: TRBV7-9
abundance: NA
CDR3nt: TGTGCCAGCAGCCCCGGGACAGCTGGAAACACCATATATTTT
CDR3aa: CASSPGTAGNTIYF

d_gene: NA
j_gene: TRBJ2-7
v_gene: TRBV5-4
abundance: NA
CDR3nt: TGTGCCAGCAGCTTCCAGAACTACGAGCAGTACTTC
CDR3aa: CASSFQNYEQYF

d_gene: TRBD1
j_gene: TRBJ1-2
v_gene: TRBV4-3
abundance: NA
CDR3nt: TGCGCCAGCAGCCAAGATTGGCCCCCGAGGGGGCGAGACTATGGCTACACCTTC
CDR3aa: CASSQDWPPRGRDYGYTF

d_gene: NA
j_gene: TRBJ2-6
v_gene: TRBV30
abundance: NA
CDR3nt: TGTGCCTGGAGCGGTGCTGGGGCCAACGGCCTGACTTTC
CDR3aa: CAWSGAGANGLTF

d_gene: NA
j_gene: TRBJ1-4
v_gene: TRBV21-1
abundance: once
CDR3nt: TGTGCCAGCTTCCTAGACAGCTATGGGGAAAAACTGTTTTTT
CDR3aa: CASFLDSYGEKLFF

d_gene: TRBD1
j_gene: TRBJ1-1
v_gene: TRBV19
abundance: NA
CDR3nt: TGTGCCAGTAGTTTGCCTTCAGGGGGGAACACTGAAGCTTTCTTT
CDR3aa: CASSLPSGGNTEAFF

d_gene: TRBD1
j_gene: TRBJ1-6
v_gene: TRBV6-1
abundance: NA
CDR3nt: TGTGCCAGCAGGGCGGGACAGGGGGCAAATTCACCCCTCCACTTT
CDR3aa: CASRAGQGANSPLHF

d_gene: NA
j_gene: TRBJ2-7
v_gene: TRBV7-2
abundance: once
CDR3nt: TGTGCCAGCAGCTTAAGCCTACCGTCCTACGAGCAGTACTTC
CDR3aa: CASSLSLPSYEQYF

d_gene: NA
j_gene: TRBJ1-3
v_gene: TRBV30
abundance: once
CDR3nt: TGTGCCTGGAGTCCAGGGGCTCCTGGAAACACCATATATTTT
CDR3aa: CAWSPGAPGNTIYF

d_gene: NA
j_gene: TRBJ1-5
v_gene: TRBV28
abundance: NA
CDR3nt: TGTGCCAGCAGTTTTCTGGAGTCCCCGCCCCAGCATTTT
CDR3aa: CASSFLESPPQHF

d_gene: NA
j_gene: TRBJ2-1
v_gene: TRBV19
abundance: NA
CDR3nt: TGTGCCAGTAGTATTAGCGGACCGCAGACCTACAATGAGCAGTTCTTC
CDR3aa: CASSISGPQTYNEQFF

d_gene: NA
j_gene: TRBJ2-3
v_gene: TRBV15
abundance: NA
CDR3nt: TGTGCCACCAGCATCATGACAGATACGCAGTATTTT
CDR3aa: CATSIMTDTQYF

d_gene: NA
j_gene: TRBJ1-2
v_gene: TRBV5-1
abundance: NA
CDR3nt: TGCGCCAGCAGCCCGGCCCCGGCAGGGTCCTTATATGGCTACACCTTC
CDR3aa: CASSPAPAGSLYGYTF

d_gene: TRBD1
j_gene: TRBJ2-7
v_gene: TRBV11-2
abundance: NA
CDR3nt: TGTGCCAGCAGCTTAGTGGGACAGGGGAACTACGAGCAGTACTTC
CDR3aa: CASSLVGQGNYEQYF

d_gene: NA
j_gene: TRBJ2-6
v_gene: TRBV7-2
abundance: NA
CDR3nt: TGTGCCAGCACCCGAGTCCAGTCCAACTCTGGGGCCAACGGCCTGACTTTC
CDR3aa: CASTRVQSNSGANGLTF

d_gene: NA
j_gene: TRBJ2-7
v_gene: TRBV9
abundance: NA
CDR3nt: TGTGCCAGCAGCGCTGAGGGTAGTTGGGGGGGGCGTTACGAGCAGTACTTC
CDR3aa: CASSAEGSWGGRYEQYF

d_gene: TRBD2
j_gene: TRBJ2-3
v_gene: TRBV2
abundance: few
CDR3nt: TGTGCCAGCAGTGTACTAGCGGGAGCAGATACGCAGTATTTT
CDR3aa: CASSVLAGADTQYF

d_gene: NA
j_gene: TRBJ1-1
v_gene: TRBV4-3
abundance: NA
CDR3nt: TGCGCCAGCACAGAGGAGGGGACGAACACTGAAGCTTTCTTT
CDR3aa: CASTEEGTNTEAFF

d_gene: TRBD2
j_gene: TRBJ2-5
v_gene: TRBV4-2
abundance: NA
CDR3nt: TGTGCCAGCAAGGGCGGGGGGGGAAGGGAGGAAGAGACCCAGTACTTC
CDR3aa: CASKGGGGREEETQYF

d_gene: TRBD1
j_gene: TRBJ1-2
v_gene: TRBV19
abundance: NA
CDR3nt: TGTGCCAGTAGCCCCGGGACAGGGGGCTATGGCTACACCTTC
CDR3aa: CASSPGTGGYGYTF

d_gene: NA
j_gene: TRBJ2-7
v_gene: TRBV19
abundance: NA
CDR3nt: TGTGCCAGTAGCGGACAAATCTCCTACGAGCAGTACTTC
CDR3aa: CASSGQISYEQYF